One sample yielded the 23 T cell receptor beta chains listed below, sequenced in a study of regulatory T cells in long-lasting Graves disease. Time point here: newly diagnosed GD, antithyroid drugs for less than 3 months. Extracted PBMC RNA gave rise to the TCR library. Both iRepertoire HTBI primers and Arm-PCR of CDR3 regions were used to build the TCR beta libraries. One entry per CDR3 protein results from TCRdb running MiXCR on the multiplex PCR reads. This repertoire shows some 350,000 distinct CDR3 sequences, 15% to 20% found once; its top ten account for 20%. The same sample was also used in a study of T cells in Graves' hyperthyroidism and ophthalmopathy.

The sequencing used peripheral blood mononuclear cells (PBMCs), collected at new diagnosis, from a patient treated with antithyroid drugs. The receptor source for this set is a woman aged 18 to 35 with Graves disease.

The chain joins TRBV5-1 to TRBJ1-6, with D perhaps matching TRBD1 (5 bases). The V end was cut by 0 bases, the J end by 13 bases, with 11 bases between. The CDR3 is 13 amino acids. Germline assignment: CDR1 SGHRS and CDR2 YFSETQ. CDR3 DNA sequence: TGCGCCAGCAGCTTGGCCGGAGGGGTTCCCCTCCACTTT. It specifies CASSLAGGVPLHF.

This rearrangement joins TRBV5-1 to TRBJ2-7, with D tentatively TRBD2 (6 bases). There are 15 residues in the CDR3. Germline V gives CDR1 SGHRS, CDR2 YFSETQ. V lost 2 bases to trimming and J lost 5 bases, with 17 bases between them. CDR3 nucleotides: TGCGCCAGCAGCTTAAGACGGGGGATTGTACACGAGCAGTACTTC. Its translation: CASSLRRGIVHEQYF.

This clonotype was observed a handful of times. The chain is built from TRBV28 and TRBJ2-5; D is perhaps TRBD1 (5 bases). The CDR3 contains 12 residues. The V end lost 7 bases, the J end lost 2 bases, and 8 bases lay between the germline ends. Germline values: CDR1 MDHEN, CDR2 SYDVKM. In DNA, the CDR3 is TGTGCCAGCAACCAGGGTCAAGAGACCCAGTACTTC. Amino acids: CASNQGQETQYF.

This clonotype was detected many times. CDR3 coding DNA: TGTGCCGACGGGGGGAACACTGAAGCTTTCTTT. Its translation: CADGGNTEAFF. The chain uses TRBV7-8 and TRBJ1-1, with D maybe TRBD1 (5 bases). The ends were cut back, 11 bases at V and 1 base at J, with 8 bases in the middle. Germline-derived CDR1 and CDR2 are SGHVS and FQNEAQ. The CDR3 consists of 11 residues.

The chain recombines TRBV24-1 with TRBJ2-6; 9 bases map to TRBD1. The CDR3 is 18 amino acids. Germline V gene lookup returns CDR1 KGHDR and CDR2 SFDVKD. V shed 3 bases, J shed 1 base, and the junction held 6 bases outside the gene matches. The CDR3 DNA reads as TGTGCCACCAGTGATGCCGGGACAGGGCTGTCTGGGGCCAACGTCCTGACTTTC. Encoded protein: CATSDAGTGLSGANVLTF.

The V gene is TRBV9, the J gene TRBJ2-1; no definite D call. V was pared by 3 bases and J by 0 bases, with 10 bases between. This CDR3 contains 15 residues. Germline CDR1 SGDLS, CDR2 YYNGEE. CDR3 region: CASSALRASYNEQFF. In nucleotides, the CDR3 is TGTGCCAGCAGCGCCTTACGAGCCTCCTACAATGAGCAGTTCTTC.

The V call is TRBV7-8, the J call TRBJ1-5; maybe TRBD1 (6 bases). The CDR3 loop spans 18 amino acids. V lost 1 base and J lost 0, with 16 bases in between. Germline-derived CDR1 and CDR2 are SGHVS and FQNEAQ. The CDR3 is CASSLGPGTPLSNQPQHF. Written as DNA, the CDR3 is TGTGCCAGCAGCTTAGGGCCTGGGACACCCCTTAGCAATCAGCCCCAGCATTTT.

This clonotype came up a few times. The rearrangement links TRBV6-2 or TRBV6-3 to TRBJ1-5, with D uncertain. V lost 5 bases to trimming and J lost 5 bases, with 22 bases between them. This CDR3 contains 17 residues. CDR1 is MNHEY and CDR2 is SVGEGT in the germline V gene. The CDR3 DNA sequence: TGTGCCAGCAGTGAAATGGGAGCGGGCAGAGTTTATCAGCCCCAGCATTTT. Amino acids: CASSEMGAGRVYQPQHF.

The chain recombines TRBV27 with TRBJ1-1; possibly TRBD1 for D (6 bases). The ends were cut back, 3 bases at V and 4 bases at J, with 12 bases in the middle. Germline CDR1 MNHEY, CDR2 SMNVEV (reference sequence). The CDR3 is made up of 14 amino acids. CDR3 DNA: TGTGCCAGCAGTTTCGGGGGCTCAGGCACTGAAGCTTTCTTT. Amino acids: CASSFGGSGTEAFF.

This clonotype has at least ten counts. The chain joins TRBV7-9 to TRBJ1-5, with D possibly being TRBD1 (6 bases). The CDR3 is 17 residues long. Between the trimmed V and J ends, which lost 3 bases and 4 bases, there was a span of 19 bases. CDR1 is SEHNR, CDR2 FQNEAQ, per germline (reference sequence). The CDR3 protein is CASSLAGAGDRNQPQHF. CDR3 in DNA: TGTGCCAGCAGCTTGGCGGGGGCAGGGGATCGGAATCAGCCCCAGCATTTT.

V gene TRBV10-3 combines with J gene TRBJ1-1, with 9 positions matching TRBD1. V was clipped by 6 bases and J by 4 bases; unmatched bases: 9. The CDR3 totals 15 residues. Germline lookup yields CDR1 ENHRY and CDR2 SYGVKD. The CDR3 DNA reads TGTGCCATCAGCACTCCGGGACAGGGCGGCACTGAAGCTTTCTTT. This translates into CAISTPGQGGTEAFF.

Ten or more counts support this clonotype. CDR3 bases: TGTGCCAGCAGCGTGGGACAGAGATACAATGAGCAGTTCTTC. This encodes CASSVGQRYNEQFF. The chain uses TRBV9 and TRBJ2-1, with 7 positions matching TRBD1. Per germline, CDR1 SGDLS and CDR2 YYNGEE. This CDR3 has 14 residues. The junction had 3 bases not matched to a gene; V was cut back by 2 bases and J by 4 bases.

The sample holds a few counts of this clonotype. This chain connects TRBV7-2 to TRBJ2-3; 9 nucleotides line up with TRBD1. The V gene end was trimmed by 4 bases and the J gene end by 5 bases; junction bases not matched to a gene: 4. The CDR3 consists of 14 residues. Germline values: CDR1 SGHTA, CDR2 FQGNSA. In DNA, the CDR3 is TGTGCCAGCAGCTGGGGGGGACAGGGAGATACGCAGTATTTT. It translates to CASSWGGQGDTQYF.

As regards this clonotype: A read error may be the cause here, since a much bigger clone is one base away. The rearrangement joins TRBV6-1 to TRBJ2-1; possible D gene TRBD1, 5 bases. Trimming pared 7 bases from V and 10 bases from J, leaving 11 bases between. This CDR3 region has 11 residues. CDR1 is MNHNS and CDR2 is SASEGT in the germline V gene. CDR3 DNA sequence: TGTGCCAGCACAGGGATCTACGAGCAGTTCTTC. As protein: CASTGIYEQFF.

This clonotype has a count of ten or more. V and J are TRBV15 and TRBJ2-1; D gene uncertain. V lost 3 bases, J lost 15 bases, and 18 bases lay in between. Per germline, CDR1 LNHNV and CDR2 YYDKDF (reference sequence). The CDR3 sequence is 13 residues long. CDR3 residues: CATSRLKQNRPFF. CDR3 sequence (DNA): TGTGCCACCAGCAGGTTAAAGCAAAACCGTCCGTTCTTC.

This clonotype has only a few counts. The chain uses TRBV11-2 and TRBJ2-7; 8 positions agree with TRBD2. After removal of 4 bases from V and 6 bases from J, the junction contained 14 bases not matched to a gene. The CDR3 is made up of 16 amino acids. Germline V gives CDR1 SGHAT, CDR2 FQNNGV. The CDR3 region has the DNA TGTGCCAGCAGCTCCACCGGGGGGGGGGGGGGGCGCGAGCAGTACTTC. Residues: CASSSTGGGGGREQYF.

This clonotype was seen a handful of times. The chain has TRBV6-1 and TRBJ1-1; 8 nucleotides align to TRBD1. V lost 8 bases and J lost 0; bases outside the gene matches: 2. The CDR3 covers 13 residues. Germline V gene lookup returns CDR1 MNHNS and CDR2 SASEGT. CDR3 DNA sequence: TGTGCCAGCCGCAGGGGGCTGAACACTGAAGCTTTCTTT. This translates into CASRRGLNTEAFF.

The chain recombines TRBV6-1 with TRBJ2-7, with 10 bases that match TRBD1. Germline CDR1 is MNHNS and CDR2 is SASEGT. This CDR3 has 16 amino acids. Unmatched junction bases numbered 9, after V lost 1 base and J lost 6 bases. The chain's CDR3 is CASSEETGTGAAEQYF. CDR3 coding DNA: TGTGCCAGCAGTGAAGAGACCGGGACAGGGGCGGCCGAGCAGTACTTC.

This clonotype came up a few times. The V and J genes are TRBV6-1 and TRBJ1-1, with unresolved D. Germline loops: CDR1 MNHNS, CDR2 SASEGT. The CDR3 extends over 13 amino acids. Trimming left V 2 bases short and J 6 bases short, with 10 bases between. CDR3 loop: CASSERWGSEAFF. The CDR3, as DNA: TGTGCCAGCAGTGAACGGTGGGGATCTGAAGCTTTCTTT.

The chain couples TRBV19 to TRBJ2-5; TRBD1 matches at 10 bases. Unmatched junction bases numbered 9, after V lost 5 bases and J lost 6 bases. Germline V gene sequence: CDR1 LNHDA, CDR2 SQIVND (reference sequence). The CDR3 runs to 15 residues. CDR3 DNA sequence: TGTGCCAGTAGTCTCCGGGACAGGGGCGTGCAGACCCAGTACTTC. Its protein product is CASSLRDRGVQTQYF.

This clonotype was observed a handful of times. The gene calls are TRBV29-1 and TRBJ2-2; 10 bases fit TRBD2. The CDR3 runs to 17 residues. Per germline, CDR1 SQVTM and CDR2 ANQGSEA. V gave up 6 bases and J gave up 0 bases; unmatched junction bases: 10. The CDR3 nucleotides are TGCAGCGTCGGCGGGCTAGCGGGAGAGTCGAACACCGGGGAGCTGTTTTTT. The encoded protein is CSVGGLAGESNTGELFF.

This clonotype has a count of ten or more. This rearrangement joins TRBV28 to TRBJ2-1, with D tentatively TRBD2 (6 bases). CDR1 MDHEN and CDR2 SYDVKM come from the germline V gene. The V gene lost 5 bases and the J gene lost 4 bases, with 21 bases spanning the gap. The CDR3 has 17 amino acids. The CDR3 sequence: CASSGDYQAEGYNEQFF. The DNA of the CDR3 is TGTGCCAGCAGTGGGGATTATCAGGCGGAGGGATACAATGAGCAGTTCTTC.

CDR3 nucleotides: TGCAGTGCTATCCGGATTGGGCAAGTACAAGAGACCCAGTACTTC. Translated: CSAIRIGQVQETQYF. This chain connects TRBV20-1 to TRBJ2-5; no definite D call. CDR3 length equals 15 residues. Germline lookup yields CDR1 DFQATT and CDR2 SNEGSKA (reference sequence). Trimming stripped 4 bases from V and 2 bases from J, with 17 bases between.